One and the same sample provided the 29 T cell receptor beta chains below, sequenced in a study of beta chain features in type 1 diabetes. Isolated RNA was reverse transcribed in full, so expressed TCRB transcripts were sequenced. Sequencing was performed with immunoSEQ multiplex PCR; in TCRdb, only in-frame clones are kept and a portion is missing. The table has about 140,000 clones, roughly 10% seen once. The sample taken for sequencing was naive CD4+ T cells from blood. Receptors originate from a man in his late teens or twenties in good health.

This clone was observed many times. The rearrangement links TRBV29-1 to TRBJ1-1, with D possibly being TRBD1 (6 bases). Germline CDR1 is SQVTM and CDR2 is ANQGSEA. V was shortened by 5 bases and J by 1 base, with 11 bases between the two germline ends. The CDR3 sequence is 13 residues long. The CDR3 DNA follows: TGCAGCGTTATAAGACAGGAGAACACTGAAGCTTTCTTT. Its protein product is CSVIRQENTEAFF.

V is TRBV9 and J is TRBJ2-1, with D hard to call. Per germline, CDR1 SGDLS and CDR2 YYNGEE. The CDR3 extends over 15 amino acids. V was pared by 4 bases and J by 2 bases, with 13 bases between. CDR3 bases: TGTGCCAGCAGCCCGCGAGGCGGAACCTACAATGAGCAGTTCTTC. Its translation is CASSPRGGTYNEQFF. Combining the CDR3 with reference TRBV9 and TRBJ2-1 gives the whole variable domain DSGVTQTPKHLITATGQRVTLRCSPRSGDLSVYWYQQSLDQGLQFLIQYYNGEERAKGNILERFSAQQFPDLHSELNLSSLELGDSALYFCASSPRGGTYNEQFFGPGTRLTVL.

This rearrangement joins TRBV9 to TRBJ2-5; no definite D call. Germline CDR1 SGDLS, CDR2 YYNGEE. The CDR3 sequence is 11 residues long. V was clipped by 3 bases and J by 3 bases, with 3 bases between them. CDR3: CASSAEETQYF. The CDR3 coding sequence is TGTGCCAGCAGCGCAGAAGAGACCCAGTACTTC.

The sample holds a few counts of this clone. The chain joins TRBV9 to TRBJ2-7; 9 nucleotides agree with TRBD1. Germline V CDR1 and CDR2: SGDLS, YYNGEE. Trimming took 0 bases from V and 6 from J; bases not matched to a gene: 4. The CDR3 is made up of 14 amino acids. DNA of the CDR3: TGTGCCAGCAGCGTAGGGGACAGGGTGGGCGAGCAGTACTTC. This sequence encodes CASSVGDRVGEQYF.

The rearrangement uses TRBV2 and TRBJ2-2, with D tentatively TRBD2 (7 bases). Trimming removed 8 bases from V and 5 bases from J, with 15 bases in between. Germline values: CDR1 SNHLY, CDR2 FYNNEI. CDR3 length: 14 residues. CDR3 protein: CASRLGGATGELFF. In nucleotides, the CDR3 is TGTGCCAGCCGTTTGGGGGGGGCGACCGGGGAGCTGTTTTTT.

This clone has ten or more counts. The rearrangement links TRBV19 to TRBJ1-2; 9 positions match TRBD1. CDR1 and CDR2 (germline): LNHDA, SQIVND (reference sequence). This CDR3 spans 14 amino acids. V trimming: 5 bases; J trimming: 3 bases; junction bases outside the gene matches: 4. CDR3 DNA sequence: TGTGCCAGTAGTCCAAGGACAGGGGACTATGGCTACACCTTC. As protein: CASSPRTGDYGYTF.

The CDR3 nucleotides are TGTGCCAGCAGCTTAAGTAGCGGGGGGTACAATGAGCAGTTCTTC. The encoded protein is CASSLSSGGYNEQFF. The chain employs TRBV7-2 and TRBJ2-1; 10 nucleotides line up with TRBD2. The trim removed 2 bases at V and 4 bases at J, leaving 2 bases unmatched. CDR1 SGHTA and CDR2 FQGNSA come from the germline V gene. This CDR3 is 15 amino acids long.

This clone was counted a few times. This rearrangement joins TRBV7-9 to TRBJ2-7; D call uncertain. The germline V gene encodes CDR1 SEHNR and CDR2 FQNEAQ (reference sequence). Trimming pared 1 base from V and 6 bases from J, leaving 4 bases between. The CDR3 spans 11 residues. Here the CDR3 DNA reads TGTGCCAGCAGCTTAGGAGCCGAGCAGTACTTC. It yields the protein CASSLGAEQYF.

This clone was counted only a few times. The chain uses TRBV27 and TRBJ2-5, with 9 bases lining up with TRBD2. This CDR3 has 15 residues. CDR1 is MNHEY, CDR2 SMNVEV, per germline (reference sequence). Trimming removed 1 base from V and 2 bases from J; junction bases left unmatched: 2. CDR3 sequence: CASSLLRGGQETQYF. As DNA, the CDR3 is TGTGCCAGCAGTTTATTGCGGGGGGGGCAAGAGACCCAGTACTTC.

The chain couples TRBV4-2 to TRBJ2-5, with 11 positions matching TRBD2. Germline V gives CDR1 LGHNA, CDR2 YNFKEQ. The V and J ends lost 1 base and 4 bases, in that order; junction bases with no gene match: 5. This CDR3 contains 16 residues. The CDR3 reads CASSQGLAGGGETQYF. The CDR3 DNA follows: TGTGCCAGCAGCCAAGGGCTAGCGGGGGGTGGAGAGACCCAGTACTTC.

This sequence joins TRBV11-2 and TRBJ1-5, with D uncertain. Germline assignment: CDR1 SGHAT and CDR2 FQNNGV. V gave up 3 bases and J gave up 7 bases, with 10 bases separating them. The CDR3 is made up of 13 amino acids. In DNA, the CDR3 is TGTGCCAGCAGCTTTTCGGTCCGCCAGCCCCAGCATTTT. This encodes CASSFSVRQPQHF.

The table lists this clone with a few counts. The chain has TRBV6-1 and TRBJ2-7, with 12 positions matching TRBD1. The CDR3 is 14 residues long. Germline loops: CDR1 MNHNS, CDR2 SASEGT. Trimming cost V 6 bases and J 6 bases; bases outside gene matches: 6. CDR3 DNA sequence: TGTGCCAGCAGACCGGGACAGGGGGCCGTCGAGCAGTACTTC. This sequence encodes CASRPGQGAVEQYF.

This clone was seen a few times. The V call is TRBV18, the J call TRBJ1-2; 7 bases agree with TRBD1. The CDR3 is 14 residues long. With V trimmed by 3 bases and J by 3 bases, 4 bases remained unmatched. Germline loops: CDR1 KGHSH, CDR2 LQKENI. The DNA for the CDR3 is TGTGCCAGCTCACCTGAGCAGGGGGACTATGGCTACACCTTC. As protein: CASSPEQGDYGYTF. Looking up the rest from reference TRBV18 and TRBJ1-2 gives the full variable domain: NAGVMQNPRHLVRRRGQEARLRCSPMKGHSHVYWYRQLPEEGLKFMVYLQKENIIDESGMPKERFSAEFPKEGPSILRIQQVVRGDSAAYFCASSPEQGDYGYTFGSGTRLTVV.

This clone was picked up a small number of times. V gene TRBV9 combines with J gene TRBJ2-7; TRBD2 agrees at 12 bases. The germline V gene encodes CDR1 SGDLS and CDR2 YYNGEE. The CDR3 length is 15 residues. Trimming took 2 bases from V and 3 from J; bases not matched to a gene: 3. This chain's CDR3 is CASSVLAGGLYEQYF. As DNA, the CDR3 is TGTGCCAGCAGCGTCCTAGCGGGGGGGCTCTACGAGCAGTACTTC.

This clone was counted between two and nine times. The genes are TRBV6-6 and TRBJ1-5, with D possibly matching TRBD1 (6 bases). This CDR3 spans 15 amino acids. V shed 5 bases and J shed 2 bases, with 13 bases lying between them. The germline gives CDR1 MNHNY, CDR2 SVGAGI (reference sequence). For the CDR3, the DNA is TGTGCCAGCAGTCTGACAGGTTCGGGCAATCAGCCCCAGCATTTT. It yields the protein CASSLTGSGNQPQHF.

This clone appeared a few times. The chain couples TRBV5-6 to TRBJ2-2; the match to TRBD1 covers 9 bases. This CDR3 spans 15 amino acids. Unmatched junction bases numbered 4, after V lost 2 bases and J lost 5 bases. Germline V lookup: CDR1 SGHDT, CDR2 YYEEEE. This CDR3 is CASSLQGAETGELFF. CDR3 in DNA: TGTGCCAGCAGCTTACAGGGGGCGGAGACCGGGGAGCTGTTTTTT.

This clone has a handful of counts. The chain recombines TRBV11-2 with TRBJ2-2, with a weak D call TRBD2 (6 bases). The V end was cut by 2 bases, the J end by 2 bases, with 15 bases between. Germline-derived CDR1 and CDR2 are SGHAT and FQNNGV. CDR3 length equals 17 residues. The chain's CDR3 is CASSLQAGRPNTGELFF. In DNA, the CDR3 is TGTGCCAGCAGCTTACAGGCGGGGCGGCCAAACACCGGGGAGCTGTTTTTT. Filled out from reference TRBV11-2 and TRBJ2-2, the complete variable domain reads EAGVAQSPRYKIIEKRQSVAFWCNPISGHATLYWYQQILGQGPKLLIQFQNNGVVDDSQLPKDRFSAERLKGVDSTLKIQPAKLEDSAVYLCASSLQAGRPNTGELFFGEGSRLTVL.

The table lists this clone with many counts. The chain combines TRBV29-1 with TRBJ1-1; D is undetermined. V was cut by 6 bases and J by 1 base, with 9 bases left in between. The CDR3 is 12 residues long. The germline CDR1 and CDR2 sequences are SQVTM and ANQGSEA. CDR3 loop: CSVGYGNTEAFF. CDR3 bases: TGCAGCGTGGGCTATGGGAACACTGAAGCTTTCTTT. Drawing the rest from reference TRBV29-1 and TRBJ1-1, the complete variable domain is SAVISQKPSRDICQRGTSLTIQCQVDSQVTMMFWYRQQPGQSLTLIATANQGSEATYESGFVIDKFPISRPNLTFSTLTVSNMSPEDSSIYLCSVGYGNTEAFFGQGTRLTVV.

A few counts support this clone. The CDR3: CASSPQGQQYNEQFF. As DNA, the CDR3 is TGTGCCAGCAGCCCCCAGGGACAGCAGTACAATGAGCAGTTCTTC. The chain recombines TRBV9 with TRBJ2-1, with 7 bases lining up with TRBD1. This CDR3 region has 15 residues. The V gene's germline CDR1 is SGDLS and CDR2 YYNGEE. Trimming cost V 4 bases and J 4 bases; bases outside gene matches: 8.

The chain links TRBV6-1 to TRBJ2-1; 7 bases map to TRBD1. This CDR3 comprises 16 residues. The germline V gene has CDR1 MNHNS and CDR2 SASEGT. The junction had 4 bases not matched to a gene; V was cut back by 2 bases and J by 0 bases. CDR3 DNA sequence: TGTGCCAGCAGTGAATGGGACAGCAGCTCCTACAATGAGCAGTTCTTC. Protein sequence: CASSEWDSSSYNEQFF.

This clone has just a few counts. J is TRBJ1-5 and V is TRBV4-1; maybe TRBD1 (6 bases). Trimming took off 1 base at V and 4 bases at J, with 14 bases between the two ends. Germline lookup yields CDR1 MGHRA and CDR2 YSYEKL. CDR3 length: 16 amino acids. CDR3 in DNA: TGCGCCAGCAGCCAAGTGGTCAGGGGAAGGAATCAGCCCCAGCATTTT. Protein sequence: CASSQVVRGRNQPQHF.

This clone was seen more than once but under ten times. CDR3 nucleotides: TGCGCCAGCAGCCAAGAGCCAGGGGGACAGCCCCAGCATTTT. This encodes CASSQEPGGQPQHF. J is TRBJ1-5 and V is TRBV4-3, with 7 bases fitting TRBD1. Germline V gene data show CDR1 as LGHNA and CDR2 as YSLEER. CDR3 size: 14 residues. Unmatched junction bases numbered 3, after V lost 0 bases and J lost 7 bases.

The chain joins TRBV6-5 to TRBJ2-3, with TRBD2 as a possible D gene (5 bases). The V gene's germline CDR1 is MNHEY and CDR2 SVGAGI. The CDR3 length is 13 residues. With 6 bases removed from V and 2 bases from J, the gap between germline ends came to 9 bases. The CDR3 protein is CASRRGTTDTQYF. CDR3 coding DNA: TGTGCCAGCAGACGGGGTACCACAGATACGCAGTATTTT.

In this sample, this clone turned up a few times. V gene TRBV29-1 combines with J gene TRBJ2-3, with a weak D call TRBD1 (6 bases). Per germline, CDR1 SQVTM and CDR2 ANQGSEA. This CDR3 region has 13 residues. Deletions cut 7 bases from V and 1 base from J, with 12 bases between. The CDR3 coding sequence is TGCAGCGGTGTCAGGGGCGGCACAGATACGCAGTATTTT. Protein: CSGVRGGTDTQYF.

The J gene is TRBJ2-7, the V gene TRBV7-2; 7 bases fit TRBD1. The V gene's germline CDR1 is SGHTA and CDR2 FQGNSA. The trim removed 1 base at V and 6 bases at J, leaving 9 bases unmatched. This CDR3 has 15 residues. The CDR3 is CASSLGGTVIGEQYF. CDR3 nucleotide sequence: TGTGCCAGCAGCTTAGGGGGGACAGTTATTGGCGAGCAGTACTTC.

This clone was picked up a small number of times. V is TRBV30 and J is TRBJ2-2; TRBD2 aligns across 13 bases. Germline V gene sequence: CDR1 GTSNPN, CDR2 SVGIG (reference sequence). This CDR3 region has 17 residues. Unmatched junction bases numbered 10, after V lost 7 bases and J lost 2 bases. The CDR3 region is CASMGLAGPINTGELFF. For the CDR3, the DNA is TGTGCCTCAATGGGACTAGCGGGGCCAATTAACACCGGGGAGCTGTTTTTT.

This clone was seen at least ten times. The V call is TRBV29-1, the J call TRBJ1-6; no clear D gene. The germline V gene encodes CDR1 SQVTM and CDR2 ANQGSEA. Deletions cut 0 bases from V and 8 bases from J, with 8 bases between. The CDR3 is 13 amino acids. For the CDR3, the DNA is TGCAGCGTTGAAGAGCGGGCTGATTCACCCCTCCACTTT. It translates to CSVEERADSPLHF.

This clone was seen only a few times. The gene calls are TRBV21-1 and TRBJ1-2; TRBD1 is taken as the D call from the table, unchecked against the DNA. TRBV21-1 is given as a pseudogene. This CDR3 is built from 15 residues. CDR3 nucleotide sequence: TGTGCCAGCAGCCAAAGACAGGGACCTAACTATGGCTACACCTTC. It yields the protein CASSQRQGPNYGYTF.

This clone occurred many times. This chain joins TRBV29-1 and TRBJ2-1; a possible D gene is TRBD1 (6 bases). The CDR3 is made up of 16 amino acids. Trimming removed 7 bases from V and 2 bases from J, with 21 bases in between. Germline-derived CDR1 and CDR2 are SQVTM and ANQGSEA. The CDR3 sequence is CSAVILQGSAYNEQFF. For the CDR3, the DNA is TGCAGCGCCGTCATTCTACAGGGAAGCGCCTACAATGAGCAGTTCTTC.